The 8 T cell receptor beta chains below all came from one sample that was sequenced in a study of regulatory T cells in long-lasting Graves disease. As to time point: newly diagnosed GD, antithyroid drugs for less than 3 months. Generation of the TCR library employed RNA extracted from PBMCs. In building TCR beta libraries, iRepertoire HTBI primers were used together with Arm-PCR of CDR3 regions. TCRdb ran MiXCR on the multiplex PCR reads and lists one entry per CDR3 protein. The table has hundreds of thousands of distinct CDR3 sequences, approximately 12% seen once. These data were likewise used in another study, on T cells in Graves' hyperthyroidism and ophthalmopathy.

The source was peripheral blood mononuclear cells (PBMCs), collected at new diagnosis, from a patient treated with antithyroid drugs. Receptor source: a man between 25 and 39 years old with Graves disease.

This clonotype has a count of ten or more. This rearrangement joins TRBV11-2 to TRBJ2-6; the match to TRBD1 covers 7 bases. V trimming: 5 bases; J trimming: 2 bases; junction bases outside the gene matches: 6. The CDR3 is made up of 16 amino acids. CDR1 and CDR2 from the germline V gene are SGHAT and FQNNGV. Here the CDR3 reads CASSPDRVAGANVLTF. DNA of the CDR3: TGTGCCAGCAGCCCAGACAGGGTGGCTGGGGCCAACGTCCTGACTTTC.

The chain recombines TRBV29-1 with TRBJ2-7, with TRBD1 matching 8 bases. The CDR3 sequence is 11 residues long. Germline CDR1 and CDR2: SQVTM and ANQGSEA. The V segment lost 5 bases and the J segment 4 bases; nucleotides outside the gene matches: 1. The CDR3 nucleotides read TGCAGCGTTAGGACAGGGTACGAGCAGTACTTC. Its protein product is CSVRTGYEQYF.

This clonotype was picked up many times. This rearrangement joins TRBV29-1 to TRBJ2-1, with 9 bases that match TRBD2. J lost 0 bases, V lost 5 bases, and 14 bases had no gene match. This CDR3 is 18 amino acids long. Per germline, CDR1 SQVTM and CDR2 ANQGSEA. Here the CDR3 reads CSVPRDGISGSSYNEQFF. The CDR3, as DNA: TGCAGCGTTCCCCGGGACGGGATTAGCGGGAGCTCCTACAATGAGCAGTTCTTC.

This clonotype was picked up many times. The chain recombines TRBV12-3 or TRBV12-4 with TRBJ2-7, with TRBD2 matching over 13 bases. This CDR3 contains 13 residues. Germline trimming cut 6 bases from V and 5 bases from J; bases unmatched to any gene: 1. CDR3 sequence (DNA): TGTGCCAGCAGACTAGCGGGAGGGAACGAGCAGTACTTC. The encoded protein is CASRLAGGNEQYF.

This clonotype was counted ten times or more. The chain combines TRBV24-1 with TRBJ1-4; 7 bases fit TRBD1. The CDR3 is 15 residues long. The V segment lost 2 bases and the J segment 5 bases; nucleotides outside the gene matches: 4. Germline loops: CDR1 KGHDR, CDR2 SFDVKD. The DNA of the CDR3 is TGTGCCACCAGTGATTCCGGGACAGCAAATGAAAAACTGTTTTTT. Amino acid sequence: CATSDSGTANEKLFF.

Ten or more counts support this clonotype. This chain uses TRBV13 with TRBJ2-2, with TRBD1 matching 9 bases. The CDR3 is 13 residues long. The V and J ends lost 6 bases and 9 bases, in that order; junction bases with no gene match: 5. Germline V lookup: CDR1 PRHDT, CDR2 FYEKMQ (reference sequence). In DNA, the CDR3 is TGTGCCAGCAGACCACAGGGGGCGCGGGAGCTGTTTTTT. This codes for CASRPQGARELFF.

The chain couples TRBV24-1 to TRBJ2-3; D unclear. Trimming stripped 2 bases from V and 5 bases from J, with 4 bases between. The CDR3 runs to 12 residues. The V gene's germline CDR1 is KGHDR and CDR2 SFDVKD. CDR3: CATSDCEDTQYF. As DNA, the CDR3 is TGTGCCACCAGTGATTGCGAAGATACGCAGTATTTT.

Comments on this clonotype: The junction shows a germline mismatch at one end, possibly a read error. This chain links TRBV11-2 with TRBJ2-1; 9 nucleotides agree with TRBD2. CDR3 length: 15 amino acids. The germline gives CDR1 SGHAT, CDR2 FQNNGV. CDR3 bases: TGTGCCAGCAGCTTAGAAGCGGGAGGAAACAATGGGCAGTTCTTC. This gives the protein CASSLEAGGNNGQFF.